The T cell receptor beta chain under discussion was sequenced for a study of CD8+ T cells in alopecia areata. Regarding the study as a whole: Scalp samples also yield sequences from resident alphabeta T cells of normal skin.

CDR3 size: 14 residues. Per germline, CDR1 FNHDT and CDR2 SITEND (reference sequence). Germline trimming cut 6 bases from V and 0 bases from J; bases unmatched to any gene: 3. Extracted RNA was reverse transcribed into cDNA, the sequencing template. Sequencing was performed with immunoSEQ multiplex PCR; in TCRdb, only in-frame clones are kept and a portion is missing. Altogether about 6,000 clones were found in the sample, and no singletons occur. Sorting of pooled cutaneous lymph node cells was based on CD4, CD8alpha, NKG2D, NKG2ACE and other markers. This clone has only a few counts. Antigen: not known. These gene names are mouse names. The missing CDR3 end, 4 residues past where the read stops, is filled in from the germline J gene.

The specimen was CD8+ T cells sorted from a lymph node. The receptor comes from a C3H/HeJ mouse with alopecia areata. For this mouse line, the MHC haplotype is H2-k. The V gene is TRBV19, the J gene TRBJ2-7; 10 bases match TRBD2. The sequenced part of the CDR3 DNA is TGTGCCAGCATGGACTGGGGGAGCTCCTAT. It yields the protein CASMDWGSSY. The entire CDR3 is CASMDWGSSYEQYF. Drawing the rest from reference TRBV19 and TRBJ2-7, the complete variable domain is GGIITQTPKFLIGQEGQKLTLKCQQNFNHDTMYWYRQDSGKGLRLIYYSITENDLQKGDLSEGYDASREKKSSFSLTVTSAQKNEMAVFLCASMDWGSSYEQYFGPGTRLTVL.